A selection of T cell receptor beta chains follows, all from one sample in a study of CD8+CD57+ T cells in acquired aplastic anemia. TCRdb redid the calling of the reads with MiXCR, one entry per CDR3 protein. There are roughly 280,000 distinct CDR3 sequences in the sample; roughly 59% occur only once, and 1% to 1.5% lies in the top ten. The sequencing input was sorted CD4+, CD8+, or CD8+CD57+ T cells (not recorded which) from PBMCs. The receptors were sampled from a human donor with aplastic anemia. Both conserved end residues are part of each CDR3. D genes are given only for firm matches. Some rows mark clone size as missing; the rest say once, few, many or name a class of expanded clone.

TRBV7-6,many,-,TRBJ2-5,TGTGCCAGCAGCTTAAATCAACCTGGTGGTAGTCAAGAGACCCAGTACTTC,CASSLNQPGGSQETQYF
TRBV19,-,-,TRBJ2-2,TGTGCCAGTAGTATAGGGAATAGCGGAAACAGGGAGCTGTTTTTT,CASSIGNSGNRELFF
TRBV9,few,TRBD2,TRBJ2-5,TGTGCCAGCAGCGTAGGGGGTAGCGGGGGAGAAGAGACCCAGTACTTC,CASSVGGSGGEETQYF
TRBV19,-,TRBD2,TRBJ2-1,TGTGCCAGTAGCCTCACTAGCGGGAGGGGCGATGAGCAGTTCTTC,CASSLTSGRGDEQFF
TRBV27,-,-,TRBJ1-2,TGTGCCAGCAGTCCAGCAAGGGACCACTATGGCTACACCTTC,CASSPARDHYGYTF
TRBV7-2,-,-,TRBJ2-7,TGTGCCAGCAGCCACCCCCTATCCTACGAGCAGTACTTC,CASSHPLSYEQYF
TRBV10-2,few,TRBD1,TRBJ1-2,TGCGCCAGCAGTGGTCCAGGGGGCGCGGTTGGCTACACCTTC,CASSGPGGAVGYTF
TRBV19,-,TRBD1,TRBJ1-1,TGTGCCAGTAGTAGACAGGGGGGGTCTTTCACTGAAGCTTTCTTT,CASSRQGGSFTEAFF
TRBV19,many,-,TRBJ1-2,TGTGCCAGTAGTACCCAGGGCCCTATTGGTGGCTACACCTTC,CASSTQGPIGGYTF
TRBV10-3,-,TRBD1,TRBJ2-7,TGTGCCATCAACACAGGGGGAATGTACGAGCAGTACTTC,CAINTGGMYEQYF
TRBV7-9,-,TRBD2,TRBJ2-3,TGTGCCAGCGGGAGGGGACGGAGCACAGATACGCAGTATTTT,CASGRGRSTDTQYF
TRBV12-3/TRBV12-4,many,-,TRBJ2-5,TGTGCCAGCAGTTTCGGGGCCACGGAGACCCAGTACTTC,CASSFGATETQYF
TRBV15,few,-,TRBJ1-6,TGTGCCACCAGCAGCGGTAGGAATTCACCCCTCCACTTT,CATSSGRNSPLHF
TRBV29-1,few,-,TRBJ1-2,TGCAGCGTTATAGAATCGGGCAGTGACTATGGCTACACCTTC,CSVIESGSDYGYTF
TRBV6-5,-,TRBD2,TRBJ2-5,TGTGCCAGCAGTTACTCGAAACTAGCGGGGGGCCCGATCATGGAGACCCAGTACTTC,CASSYSKLAGGPIMETQYF
TRBV29-1,-,-,TRBJ1-2,TGCAGCGTTGGGACGTCAGGCTATGGCTACACCTTC,CSVGTSGYGYTF
TRBV20-1,few,-,TRBJ1-3,TGCAGTGTTGGTGGGGGGTTAGGAAACACCATATATTTT,CSVGGGLGNTIYF
TRBV2,few,TRBD2,TRBJ2-1,TGTGCCAGCAGTTTAGCGGGAGTAAATTACAATGAGCAGTTCTTC,CASSLAGVNYNEQFF
TRBV20-1,many,TRBD1,TRBJ2-7,TGCAGTGCTAGACCAGGACAGGGAGCAACCTACGAGCAGTACTTC,CSARPGQGATYEQYF
TRBV7-8,many,TRBD2,TRBJ2-5,TGTGCCAGCAGCGTATACATACAGCGGGGGGGAGAGACCCAGTACTTC,CASSVYIQRGGETQYF
TRBV19,few,TRBD1,TRBJ1-5,TGTGCCAGTAGTACGGGACAGGTTTATCAGCCCCAGCATTTT,CASSTGQVYQPQHF
TRBV20-1,-,TRBD1,TRBJ1-2,TGCAGTGCTGGCCGACAGGGGGTAAACTATGGCTACACCTTC,CSAGRQGVNYGYTF
TRBV7-9,-,-,TRBJ2-7,TGTGCCAGCAGCTTAGGGGTTGCCTACGAGCAGTACTTC,CASSLGVAYEQYF
TRBV7-9,few,TRBD1,TRBJ1-5,TGTGCCAGCAGCCTTAGACAGGGGAGAGGGTGGTGGAATCAGCCCCAGCATTTT,CASSLRQGRGWWNQPQHF
TRBV10-1,many,-,TRBJ2-7,TGCGCCAGCAGTGAGGGTTACGAGCAGTACTTC,CASSEGYEQYF
TRBV29-1,many,TRBD1,TRBJ1-1,TGCAGCGGCGAGGGACAGACAAACACTGAAGCTTTCTTT,CSGEGQTNTEAFF
TRBV11-2,many,-,TRBJ1-6,TGTGCCAGCAGCTTAGGAAGGTGGACGGAGTATAATTCACCCCTCCACTTT,CASSLGRWTEYNSPLHF
TRBV7-9,-,TRBD2,TRBJ2-3,TGTGCCAGCAGTTCCCGGGTAACTAGCGGGGGTACAGATACGCAGTATTTT,CASSSRVTSGGTDTQYF
TRBV2,-,TRBD1,TRBJ2-7,TGTGCCAGCAGGCCGGGACAGGGGTCCCACGAGCAGTACTTC,CASRPGQGSHEQYF
TRBV2,-,TRBD1,TRBJ2-2,TGTGCCAGCAGCGAACTTGGACAGGGGGCTACCGGGGAGCTGTTTTTT,CASSELGQGATGELFF
TRBV2,-,TRBD2,TRBJ2-1,TGTGCCACCAGTGATCCCACGGGGGCGGGGGGCTCCTACAATGAGCAGTTCTTC,CATSDPTGAGGSYNEQFF
TRBV2,-,TRBD1,TRBJ1-2,TGTGCCAGCAGTGATGTCGGGGCAGGGGGGGACTCTAACTATGGCTACACCTTC,CASSDVGAGGDSNYGYTF
TRBV12-3/TRBV12-4,-,TRBD2,TRBJ2-5,TGTGCCAGCAGGGGACTAGCGGGACCTCAAGAGACCCAGTACTTC,CASRGLAGPQETQYF
TRBV24-1,few,-,TRBJ2-7,TGTGCCACCGGGGAGTGGGGCGAGCAGTACTTC,CATGEWGEQYF
TRBV20-1,-,-,TRBJ1-5,TGCAGTGCTAGAGAGACAGGAATCGATCAGCCCCAGCATTTT,CSARETGIDQPQHF
TRBV20-1,many,-,TRBJ1-1,TGCAGTGCTAGTGGGCAGGGAGGTGGGGACACTGAAGCTTTCTTT,CSASGQGGGDTEAFF
TRBV19,-,-,TRBJ2-7,TGTGCCAGTACCCCGGGCCCCGGGGGAAGGGAGCAGTACTTC,CASTPGPGGREQYF
TRBV7-3,-,-,TRBJ1-5,TGTGCCAGCAGCTCAACCATCGGGCAGCCCCAGCATTTT,CASSSTIGQPQHF
TRBV10-2,-,-,TRBJ2-3,TGCGCCAGCAGTGAGTCTCTCAGCGGCACAGATACGCAGTATTTT,CASSESLSGTDTQYF
TRBV19,-,TRBD1,TRBJ2-6,TGTGCCAGTAGTATGAGGACAGGGTTCACTGGGGCCAACGTCCTGACTTTC,CASSMRTGFTGANVLTF
TRBV7-9,-,TRBD2,TRBJ2-7,TGTACCAGCAGCCCCGGACTAGCGGGATCATACGAGCAGTACTTC,CTSSPGLAGSYEQYF
TRBV11-3,many,-,TRBJ1-3,TGTGCCAGCAGCTCCTCAGATCGAAACACCATATATTTT,CASSSSDRNTIYF
TRBV11-1,many,-,TRBJ2-2,TGTGCCAGCGGATGGTCGGGGGAGCTGTTTTTT,CASGWSGELFF
TRBV11-1,many,TRBD2,TRBJ2-1,TGTGCCAGCAGCTTATTCGGGGCGGGAGGCAATGAGCAGTTCTTC,CASSLFGAGGNEQFF
TRBV24-1,few,TRBD1,TRBJ2-5,TGTGCCACCAGTGATAGGGGACAGGGCGGTCGGACCCAGTACTTC,CATSDRGQGGRTQYF
TRBV5-1,-,TRBD1,TRBJ2-7,TGCGCCAGCAGCCACGCGGACAGGGGAGGCGAGCAGTACTTC,CASSHADRGGEQYF